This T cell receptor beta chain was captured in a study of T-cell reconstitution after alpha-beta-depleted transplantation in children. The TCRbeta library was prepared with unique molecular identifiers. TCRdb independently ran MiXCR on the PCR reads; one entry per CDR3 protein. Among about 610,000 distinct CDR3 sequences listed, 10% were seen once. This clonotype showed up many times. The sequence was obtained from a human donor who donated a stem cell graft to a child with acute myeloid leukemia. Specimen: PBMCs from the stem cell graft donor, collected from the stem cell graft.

CDR3 protein: CASSLQGSSYNEQFF. The CDR3 nucleotides read TGTGCCAGCAGCTTACAGGGGAGCTCCTACAATGAGCAGTTCTTC. The chain employs TRBV5-5 and TRBJ2-1; TRBD1 agrees at 7 bases. CDR3 length equals 15 residues. J gave up 0 bases and V 2 bases, and 2 bases lay outside the gene matches. Germline V lookup: CDR1 SGHKS, CDR2 YYEKEE (reference sequence).